The TCR beta chain described here comes from a study of cytomegalovirus exposure and HLA in healthy donors (dated 2017 in TCRdb). For context, the study as a whole: The 500 to 800 repertoires of the first cohort and the roughly 120 validation repertoires were produced on the same platform, according to a later analysis. The study aimed to test whether cataloging public T cell receptors could reveal signatures of past pathogen exposure. The study combined high-throughput TCR immunosequencing, statistical association of individual TCRs with disease status, and machine learning to predict cytomegalovirus infection status. A separate validation cohort of over 95 different subjects was used in addition to the roughly 700-subject first cohort. What the work shows at the level of the full study, not this receptor alone: It was suggested by the authors that the approach could potentially be generalized to other disease states and immunological phenotypes. In the study, some 160 TCR beta chains were listed as associated with cytomegalovirus. In both the original and validation cohorts, the classifier was reported to diagnose cytomegalovirus status with high specificity and sensitivity. Subsequent analysis determined that TCRs grouped into clusters in the first cohort also showed a tendency toward co-occurrence across the 120 or so validation repertoires, and roughly 94% of cluster scores exceeded 0. Most TCR sequences were observed very rarely across donors, whereas some public TCRs were present in many individuals. A later analysis lacked HLA typing for the validation cohort, so it scored co-occurrence in that cohort across all 110 or so repertoires. Three of the identified cytomegalovirus-associated TCR beta chains were confirmed in vitro to be specific for cytomegalovirus antigens.

The CDR3 sequence holds 15 residues, the cysteine and phenylalanine included. Only CDR3 DNA remains: 45 bases, in frame from the first base. CDR1 and CDR2 were assigned from the germline V gene as MNHEY and SVGAGI. Relative to germline, V is 2 bases shorter and J is 2 bases shorter, with 12 bases between their ends. The donors were included in the validation cohort of roughly 120 subjects, a group kept apart from the approximately 700-subject first cohort. Points on this clone: Its antigen is not yet known. Base qualities are not provided; no much larger clone lies one nucleotide away.

Libraries were made using the immunoSEQ multiplex PCR assay. Concerning the study's data processing: A statistical classification framework was developed to diagnose cytomegalovirus status using the catalog of TCR beta chain sequences. The immuneACCESS repertoire file appears here via TCRdb, limited to in-frame rearrangements. These files lack a portion of the clones; in checked studies, under half of the deficit traces to unresolved V genes, and the cause of the others is not known. V, J and clone size were drawn from that table, and D and trimming were deduced from the DNA. The sample profile shows approximately 71,000 clones; about 91% of them were found once. The biggest ten clones account for 2.5% to 3.5% of the sample.

This TCR was recovered from a man between 18 and 29 years old in good health and CMV-seronegative. Specimen: PBMCs. The sequence is built from TRBV6-5 and TRBJ2-5; D gene: possibly TRBD1, on 6 matching bases. The DNA sequence is as follows: TGTGCCAGCAGTTACACAGGGTTAGGGCAAGAGACCCAGTACTTC. The encoded protein is CASSYTGLGQETQYF.